Presented here are 17 T cell receptor beta chains from one specimen sequenced in a study of shared clonotypes between healthy human individuals. This table comes from immunoSEQ multiplex PCR, and its TCRdb copy is limited to in-frame clones, with some not included. Found here are approximately 92,000 clones, about 70% of them singletons; the top ten hold 45% to 55%. Sequenced input: memory CD8+ T cells sorted from blood. Sample subset: CD45RO+ cells pooled with CCR7-negative TemRA cells. The receptors originated from a young man in good health.

This clone occurred a few times. V is TRBV10-1 and J is TRBJ2-3; D is perhaps TRBD1 (6 bases). Between the trimmed V and J ends, which lost 1 base and 0 bases, there was a span of 11 bases. The CDR3 has 16 amino acids. Germline CDR1 WNHNN, CDR2 SYGVQD (reference sequence). Here the CDR3 reads CASSELQGPSTDTQYF. DNA of the CDR3: TGCGCCAGCAGTGAGTTGCAGGGGCCTAGCACAGATACGCAGTATTTT.

The chain combines TRBV5-4 with TRBJ2-7; 7 bases line up with TRBD2. The CDR3 has 15 amino acids. With V trimmed by 4 bases and J by 3 bases, 10 bases remained unmatched. CDR1 SGHNT and CDR2 YYREEE come from the germline V gene (reference sequence). The CDR3: CASSPFGGTNYEQYF. CDR3 in DNA: TGTGCCAGCAGCCCTTTTGGCGGGACTAACTACGAGCAGTACTTC. Full variable domain (outside the CDR3, taken from reference TRBV5-4 and TRBJ2-7): ETGVTQSPTHLIKTRGQQVTLRCSSQSGHNTVSWYQQALGQGPQFIFQYYREEENGRGNFPPRFSGLQFPNYSSELNVNALELDDSALYLCASSPFGGTNYEQYFGPGTRLTVT.

The rearrangement uses TRBV9 and TRBJ1-2; the D gene is possibly TRBD1 (6 bases). Germline CDR1 is SGDLS and CDR2 is YYNGEE. This CDR3 comprises 17 residues. V was trimmed by 4 bases and J by 2 bases, leaving 21 bases between them. CDR3: CASSPHLSSTGNYGYTF. The CDR3 region has the DNA TGTGCCAGCAGCCCTCACCTTTCTTCTACAGGGAACTATGGCTACACCTTC.

The CDR3 here is CASSTNSGSAGGTQYF. The CDR3, as DNA: TGTGCCAGCAGCACAAATAGCGGGTCGGCGGGGGGGACGCAGTATTTT. This chain connects TRBV7-6 to TRBJ2-3; 9 nucleotides line up with TRBD2. Germline lookup yields CDR1 SGHVS and CDR2 FNYEAQ. J gave up 9 bases and V 5 bases, and 15 bases lay outside the gene matches. The CDR3 has 16 amino acids.

This chain joins TRBV29-1 and TRBJ1-1; TRBD1 matches at 7 bases. Germline V lookup: CDR1 SQVTM, CDR2 ANQGSEA. The length of the CDR3 is 12 residues. V shed 2 bases and J 5 bases; nucleotides not matched to a gene: 2. As DNA, the CDR3 is TGCAGCGTTGAAAGGACAGGTACTGAAGCTTTCTTT. Protein product: CSVERTGTEAFF.

This chain connects TRBV19 to TRBJ1-1, with a tentative D call TRBD1 (6 bases). Per germline, CDR1 LNHDA and CDR2 SQIVND (reference sequence). V was cut by 7 bases and J by 7 bases, with 19 bases left in between. This CDR3 contains 14 residues. The CDR3 sequence: CASTYKGTLFEAFF. CDR3 nucleotide sequence: TGTGCCAGTACTTATAAAGGGACATTATTTGAAGCTTTCTTT. Combining the CDR3 with reference TRBV19 and TRBJ1-1 gives the whole variable domain DGGITQSPKYLFRKEGQNVTLSCEQNLNHDAMYWYRQDPGQGLRLIYYSQIVNDFQKGDIAEGYSVSREKKESFPLTVTSAQKNPTAFYLCASTYKGTLFEAFFGQGTRLTVV.

DNA of the CDR3: TGCGCCAGCTTTTCTGGGGCCAACGTCCTGACTTTC. This encodes CASFSGANVLTF. The rearrangement links TRBV5-1 to TRBJ2-6; D is unclear. Trimming cost V 7 bases and J 1 base, with 3 bases left between them. Per the germline V gene, CDR1 is SGHRS and CDR2 is YFSETQ. The CDR3 has 12 amino acids. The full variable domain, rest sourced from reference TRBV5-1 and TRBJ2-6, is KAGVTQTPRYLIKTRGQQVTLSCSPISGHRSVSWYQQTPGQGLQFLFEYFSETQRNKGNFPGRFSGRQFSNSRSEMNVSTLELGDSALYLCASFSGANVLTFGAGSRLTVL.

This chain links TRBV10-3 with TRBJ2-7; D remains ambiguous. CDR3 length: 13 residues. Trimming removed 2 bases from V and 4 bases from J, with 9 bases in between. The germline gives CDR1 ENHRY, CDR2 SYGVKD. CDR3 bases: TGTGCCATCAGTGAGCTCTTGGGATACGAGCAGTACTTC. Translated, it gives CAISELLGYEQYF.

The chain uses TRBV19 and TRBJ2-7; TRBD2 matches 9 bases. This CDR3 has 14 residues. In germline, CDR1 is LNHDA, CDR2 SQIVND (reference sequence). V trimming: 3 bases; J trimming: 6 bases; junction bases outside the gene matches: 6. The chain's CDR3 is CASSMTSGLVEQYF. The CDR3 nucleotides read TGTGCCAGTAGTATGACTAGCGGTCTAGTCGAGCAGTACTTC. Drawing the rest from reference TRBV19 and TRBJ2-7, the complete variable domain is DGGITQSPKYLFRKEGQNVTLSCEQNLNHDAMYWYRQDPGQGLRLIYYSQIVNDFQKGDIAEGYSVSREKKESFPLTVTSAQKNPTAFYLCASSMTSGLVEQYFGPGTRLTVT.

The chain has TRBV25-1 and TRBJ2-6; D gene uncertain. V shed 2 bases and J shed 0 bases, with 14 bases lying between them. The CDR3 runs to 18 residues. Germline V gene sequence: CDR1 MGHDK, CDR2 SYGVNS. As DNA, the CDR3 is TGTGCCAGCAGTGAAGAGGATGCAGTTTTCTCTGGGGCCAACGTCCTGACTTTC. This codes for CASSEEDAVFSGANVLTF.

This chain links TRBV10-3 with TRBJ2-1; no clear D. Germline V gene sequence: CDR1 ENHRY, CDR2 SYGVKD. The CDR3 runs to 14 residues. Trimming removed 3 bases at V and 3 bases at J, with 9 bases between. The CDR3 reads CAISDLVNYNEQFF. As DNA, the CDR3 is TGTGCCATCAGTGATTTGGTGAACTACAATGAGCAGTTCTTC.

This clone was seen more than once but under ten times. The rearrangement joins TRBV29-1 to TRBJ2-1; tentative D call: TRBD2 (5 bases). CDR1 is SQVTM, CDR2 ANQGSEA, per germline. The CDR3 is 10 amino acids. V lost 7 bases and J 7 bases, leaving 8 bases between the germline ends. CDR3 in amino acids: CSAWENEQFF. The CDR3 DNA is TGCAGCGCGTGGGAGAATGAGCAGTTCTTC.

This sequence joins TRBV9 and TRBJ2-5; TRBD2 aligns across 8 bases. J was trimmed by 5 bases and V by 0 bases; bases with no gene match: 3. Germline assignment: CDR1 SGDLS and CDR2 YYNGEE. The CDR3 sequence is 14 residues long. CDR3 loop: CASSVGRGAETQYF. CDR3 nucleotide sequence: TGTGCCAGCAGCGTAGGGCGGGGGGCGGAGACCCAGTACTTC.

The CDR3 reads CASTKGTTSNYGYTF. The CDR3 coding sequence is TGTGCCAGTACCAAAGGGACGACTTCTAACTATGGCTACACCTTC. This chain joins TRBV19 and TRBJ1-2, with D possibly being TRBD1 (5 bases). Germline V gene lookup returns CDR1 LNHDA and CDR2 SQIVND (reference sequence). CDR3 length equals 15 residues. V was clipped by 7 bases and J by 0 bases, with 15 bases between them. Full variable domain (rest looked up from reference TRBV19 and TRBJ1-2): DGGITQSPKYLFRKEGQNVTLSCEQNLNHDAMYWYRQDPGQGLRLIYYSQIVNDFQKGDIAEGYSVSREKKESFPLTVTSAQKNPTAFYLCASTKGTTSNYGYTFGSGTRLTVV.

The chain carries TRBV7-2 and TRBJ1-1, with TRBD1 matching over 7 bases. Germline lookup yields CDR1 SGHTA and CDR2 FQGNSA. The CDR3 loop spans 14 amino acids. The V gene end was trimmed by 1 base and the J gene end by 10 bases; junction bases not matched to a gene: 9. The CDR3 loop reads CASSLESTGWGAFF. The CDR3 DNA is TGTGCCAGCAGCTTAGAGTCGACAGGGTGGGGAGCTTTCTTT.

The rearrangement links TRBV4-3 to TRBJ2-3, with a weak D call TRBD2 (5 bases). This CDR3 has 16 amino acids. CDR1 and CDR2 (germline): LGHNA, YSLEER. Trimming cost V 5 bases and J 2 bases, with 17 bases left between them. The CDR3 reads CASSSKHGVNTDTQYF. The CDR3 region has the DNA TGCGCCAGCAGCTCGAAGCACGGGGTAAACACAGATACGCAGTATTTT.

The chain carries TRBV4-3 and TRBJ2-1, with TRBD1 matching 7 bases. Germline CDR1 is LGHNA and CDR2 is YSLEER. The V and J ends lost 0 bases and 5 bases, in that order; junction bases with no gene match: 10. The CDR3 is 17 residues long. CDR3 amino acids: CASSQDLTQGTDNEQFF. DNA for the CDR3: TGCGCCAGCAGCCAAGATCTTACCCAGGGGACAGACAATGAGCAGTTCTTC.